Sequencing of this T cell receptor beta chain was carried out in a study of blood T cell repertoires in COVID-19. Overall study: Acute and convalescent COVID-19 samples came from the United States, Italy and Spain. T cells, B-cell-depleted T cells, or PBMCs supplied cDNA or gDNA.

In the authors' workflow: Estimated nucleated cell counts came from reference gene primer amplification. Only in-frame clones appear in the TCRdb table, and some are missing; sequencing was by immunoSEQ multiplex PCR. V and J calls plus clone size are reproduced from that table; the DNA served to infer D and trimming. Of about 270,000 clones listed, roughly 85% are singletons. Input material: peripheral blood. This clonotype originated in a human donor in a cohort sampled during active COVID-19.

The CDR3 bases are TGTGCCATCAGTGGGCCACGCATTTTGGTCTATGGCTACACCTTC. Amino acids: CAISGPRILVYGYTF. The chain links TRBV10-3 to TRBJ1-2; D call uncertain. The CDR3 spans 15 residues. Trimming removed 4 bases at V and 4 bases at J, with 16 bases between. The germline V gene encodes CDR1 ENHRY and CDR2 SYGVKD.